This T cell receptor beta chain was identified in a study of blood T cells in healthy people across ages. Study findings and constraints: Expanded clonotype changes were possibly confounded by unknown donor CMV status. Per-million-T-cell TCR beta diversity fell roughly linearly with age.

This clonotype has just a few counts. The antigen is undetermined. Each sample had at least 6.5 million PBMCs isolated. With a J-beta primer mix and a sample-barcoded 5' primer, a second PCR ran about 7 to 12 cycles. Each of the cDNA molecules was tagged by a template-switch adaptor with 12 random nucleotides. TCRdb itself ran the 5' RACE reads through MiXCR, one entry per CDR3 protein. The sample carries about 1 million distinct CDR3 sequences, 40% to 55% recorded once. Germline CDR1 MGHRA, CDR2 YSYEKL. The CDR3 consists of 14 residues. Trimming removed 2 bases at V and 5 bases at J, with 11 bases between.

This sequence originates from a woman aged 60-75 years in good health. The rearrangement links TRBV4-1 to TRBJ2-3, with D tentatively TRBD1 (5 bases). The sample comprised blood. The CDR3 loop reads CASSQPGQGDTQYF. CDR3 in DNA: TGCGCCAGCAGCCAACCAGGGCAGGGAGATACGCAGTATTTT.